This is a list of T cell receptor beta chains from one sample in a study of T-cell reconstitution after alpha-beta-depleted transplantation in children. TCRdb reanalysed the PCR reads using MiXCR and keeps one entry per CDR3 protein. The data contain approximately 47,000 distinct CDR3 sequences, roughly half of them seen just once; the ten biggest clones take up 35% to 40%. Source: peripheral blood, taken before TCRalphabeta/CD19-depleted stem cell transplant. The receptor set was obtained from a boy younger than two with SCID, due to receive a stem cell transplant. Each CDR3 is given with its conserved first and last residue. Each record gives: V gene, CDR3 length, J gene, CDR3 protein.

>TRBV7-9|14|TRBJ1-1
CASSLRERNTEAFF
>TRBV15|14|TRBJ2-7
CATSQSTGTYEQYF
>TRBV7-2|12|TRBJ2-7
CASSWDSYEQYF
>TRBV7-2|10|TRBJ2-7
CPIRRCEQYF
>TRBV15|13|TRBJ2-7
CATSQDRYHEQYF
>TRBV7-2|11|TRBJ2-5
CASSPTETQYF
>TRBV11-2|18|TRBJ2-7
CASSPESRIAGGLYEQYF
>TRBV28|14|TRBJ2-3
CASSSGVVPDTQYF
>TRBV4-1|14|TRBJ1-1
CASSQDSRGTEAFF
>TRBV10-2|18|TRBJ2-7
CASSESRASGGINYEQYF
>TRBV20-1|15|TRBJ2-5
CSATPSGGFQETQYF
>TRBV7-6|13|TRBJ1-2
CASSFGTAYGYTF
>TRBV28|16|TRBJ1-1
CASSPTRGHGGTEAFF
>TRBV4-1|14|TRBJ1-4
CASSKGGGGEKLFF
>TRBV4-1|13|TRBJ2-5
CASSSGKGETQYF
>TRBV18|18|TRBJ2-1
CASSPATSGTGKYNEQFF
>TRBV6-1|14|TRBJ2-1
CASSAQGAPNEQFF
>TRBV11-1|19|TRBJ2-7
CASSLGAVRFGSQGYEQYF
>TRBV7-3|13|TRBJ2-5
CASSLAGGQTQYF
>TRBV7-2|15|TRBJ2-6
CASSWEGAGANVLTF
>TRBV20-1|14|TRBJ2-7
CSARDGDREIQQYF
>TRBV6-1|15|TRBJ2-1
CASSEGAGDYNEQFF
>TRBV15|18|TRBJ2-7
CATSRGGPGAGGPHEQYF
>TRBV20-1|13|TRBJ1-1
CSARNPTYTEAFF
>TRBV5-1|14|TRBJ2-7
CASSHRDNSYEQYF
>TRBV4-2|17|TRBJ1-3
CASSQEVRGDSGNTIYF
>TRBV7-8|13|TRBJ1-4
CASSLGNSEKLFF
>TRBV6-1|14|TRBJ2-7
CASSEVGLSYEQYF
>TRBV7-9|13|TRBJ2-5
CASSLGSQETQYF
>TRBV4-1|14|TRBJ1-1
CASTPGKAPTEAFF
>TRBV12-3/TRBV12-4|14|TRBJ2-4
CASSPQGAKNIQYF
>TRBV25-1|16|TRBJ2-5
CASRPNRGEGGETQYF
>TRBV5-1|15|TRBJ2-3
CASSFSGVGTDTQYF
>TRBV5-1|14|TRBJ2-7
CASSPGQEAYEQYF
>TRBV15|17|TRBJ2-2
CATSRVYGQGATGELFF
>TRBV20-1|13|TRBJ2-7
CSAIQGMVYEQYF
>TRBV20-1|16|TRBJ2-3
CSARSVASWGTDTQYF
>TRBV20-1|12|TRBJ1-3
CSVSRSGNTIYF
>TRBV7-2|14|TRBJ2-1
CASSLTGLGNEQFF
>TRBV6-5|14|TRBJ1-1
CASSYPGRTTEAFF
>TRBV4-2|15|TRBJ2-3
CASSQGGTGTDTQYF
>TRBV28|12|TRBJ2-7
CASNQDSYEQYF
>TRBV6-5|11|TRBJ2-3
CASRRLDTQYF
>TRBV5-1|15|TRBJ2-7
CASSLYPGGGYEQYF
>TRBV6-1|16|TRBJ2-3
CSSSRGLAGFTDTQYF
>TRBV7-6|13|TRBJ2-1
CASSLSRVNEQFF